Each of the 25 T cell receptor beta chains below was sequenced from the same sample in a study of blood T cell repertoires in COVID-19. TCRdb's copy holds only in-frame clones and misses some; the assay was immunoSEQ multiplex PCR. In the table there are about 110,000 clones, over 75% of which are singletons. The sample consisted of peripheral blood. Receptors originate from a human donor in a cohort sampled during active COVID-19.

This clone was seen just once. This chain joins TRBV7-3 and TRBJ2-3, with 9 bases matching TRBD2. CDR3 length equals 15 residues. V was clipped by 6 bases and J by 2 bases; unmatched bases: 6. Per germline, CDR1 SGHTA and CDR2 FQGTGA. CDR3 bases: TGTGCCAGCAGGCGACTAGCGGAACACACAGATACGCAGTATTTT. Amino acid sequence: CASRRLAEHTDTQYF.

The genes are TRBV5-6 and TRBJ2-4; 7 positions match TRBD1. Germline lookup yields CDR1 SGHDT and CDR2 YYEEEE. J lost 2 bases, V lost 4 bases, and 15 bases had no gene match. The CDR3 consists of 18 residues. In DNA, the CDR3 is TGTGCCAGCAGCCCGACAGGGAGACAAGGTTTTTCCAAAAACATTCAGTACTTC. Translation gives CASSPTGRQGFSKNIQYF.

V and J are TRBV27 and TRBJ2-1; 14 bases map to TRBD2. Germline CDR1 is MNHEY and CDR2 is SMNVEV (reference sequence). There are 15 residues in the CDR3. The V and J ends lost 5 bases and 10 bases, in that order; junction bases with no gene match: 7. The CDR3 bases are TGTGCCAGCAGTGGGACTAGCGGGAGTTTATGGGAGCAGTTCTTC. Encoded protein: CASSGTSGSLWEQFF.

CDR3 amino acids: CASSNTVMNTEAFF. The CDR3, as DNA: TGTGCCAGTAGTAATACAGTCATGAACACTGAAGCTTTCTTT. The chain recombines TRBV19 with TRBJ1-1; D gene unclear. The V gene's germline CDR1 is LNHDA and CDR2 SQIVND (reference sequence). V gave up 4 bases and J gave up 0 bases, with 9 bases separating them. This CDR3 has 14 amino acids.

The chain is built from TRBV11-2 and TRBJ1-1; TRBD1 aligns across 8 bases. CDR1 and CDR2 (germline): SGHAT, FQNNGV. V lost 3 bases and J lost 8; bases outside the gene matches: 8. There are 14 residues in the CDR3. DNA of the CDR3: TGTGCCAGCAGCTTTGGGCAGGGGGCAACCGAAGCTTTCTTT. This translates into CASSFGQGATEAFF.

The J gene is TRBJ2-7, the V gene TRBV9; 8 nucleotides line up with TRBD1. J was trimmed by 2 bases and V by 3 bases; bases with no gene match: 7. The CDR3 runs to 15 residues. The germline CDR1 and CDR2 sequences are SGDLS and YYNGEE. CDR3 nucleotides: TGTGCCAGCAGCGCCGGGGACAGGTTGACCTACGAGCAGTACTTC. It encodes CASSAGDRLTYEQYF. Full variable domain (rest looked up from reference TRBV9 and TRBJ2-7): DSGVTQTPKHLITATGQRVTLRCSPRSGDLSVYWYQQSLDQGLQFLIQYYNGEERAKGNILERFSAQQFPDLHSELNLSSLELGDSALYFCASSAGDRLTYEQYFGPGTRLTVT.

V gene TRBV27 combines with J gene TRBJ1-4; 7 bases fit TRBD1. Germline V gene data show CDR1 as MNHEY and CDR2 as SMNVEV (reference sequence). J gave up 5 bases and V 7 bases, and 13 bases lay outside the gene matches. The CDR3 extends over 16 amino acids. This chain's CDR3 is CASTSNPGQQNEKLFF. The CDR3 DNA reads TGTGCCAGCACCTCCAATCCGGGACAGCAAAATGAAAAACTGTTTTTT.

The CDR3 DNA reads as TGTGCCAGCAGCTCCCCCTTTCGAGGAGGCGAGAATGAAAAACTGTTTTTT. This sequence encodes CASSSPFRGGENEKLFF. The J gene is TRBJ1-4, the V gene TRBV7-9, with no clear D. The CDR3 loop spans 17 amino acids. V shed 4 bases and J shed 5 bases, with 20 bases lying between them. Germline V gene data show CDR1 as SEHNR and CDR2 as FQNEAQ (reference sequence).

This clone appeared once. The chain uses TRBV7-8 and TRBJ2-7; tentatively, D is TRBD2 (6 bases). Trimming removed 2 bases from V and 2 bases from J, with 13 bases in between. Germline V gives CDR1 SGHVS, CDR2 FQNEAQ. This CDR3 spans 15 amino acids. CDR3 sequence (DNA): TGTGCCAGCAGCTTAACCCGGGACTCTACCTACGAGCAGTACTTC. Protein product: CASSLTRDSTYEQYF.

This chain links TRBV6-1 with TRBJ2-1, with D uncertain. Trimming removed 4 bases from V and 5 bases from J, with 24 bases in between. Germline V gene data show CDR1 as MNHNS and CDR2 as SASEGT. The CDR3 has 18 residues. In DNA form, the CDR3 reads TGTGCCAGCAGTGCTATTCGTTCTAGGCGTTCCGCAAACAATGAGCAGTTCTTC. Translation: CASSAIRSRRSANNEQFF.

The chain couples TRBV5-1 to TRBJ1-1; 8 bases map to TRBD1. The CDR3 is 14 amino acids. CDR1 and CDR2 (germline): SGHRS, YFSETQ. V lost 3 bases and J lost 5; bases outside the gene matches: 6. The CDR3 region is CASSWGQARTEAFF. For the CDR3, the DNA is TGCGCCAGCAGCTGGGGACAGGCGAGGACTGAAGCTTTCTTT.

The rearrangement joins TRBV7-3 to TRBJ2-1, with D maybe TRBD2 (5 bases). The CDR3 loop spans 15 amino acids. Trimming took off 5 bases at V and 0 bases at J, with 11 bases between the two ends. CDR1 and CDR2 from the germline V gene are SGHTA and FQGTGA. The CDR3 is CASSPDWSSYNEQFF. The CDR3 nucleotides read TGTGCCAGCAGCCCGGACTGGAGCTCCTACAATGAGCAGTTCTTC.

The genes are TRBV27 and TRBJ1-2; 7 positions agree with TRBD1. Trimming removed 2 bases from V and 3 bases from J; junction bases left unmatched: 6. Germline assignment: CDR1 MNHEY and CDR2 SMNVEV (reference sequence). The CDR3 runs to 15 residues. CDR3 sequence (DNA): TGTGCCAGCAGTTTACGAGCAGGGGGGTACTATGGCTACACCTTC. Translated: CASSLRAGGYYGYTF.

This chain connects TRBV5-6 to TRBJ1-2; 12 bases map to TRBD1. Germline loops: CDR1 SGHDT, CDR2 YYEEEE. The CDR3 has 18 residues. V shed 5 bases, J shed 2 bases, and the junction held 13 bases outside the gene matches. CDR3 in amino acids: CASSSLGDRGRLNYGYTF. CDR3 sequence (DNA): TGTGCCAGCAGTTCACTCGGGGACAGGGGGCGTTTGAACTATGGCTACACCTTC.

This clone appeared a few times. The CDR3 loop is CASSEGGTGELFF. The CDR3 DNA reads TGTGCCAGCAGTGAAGGCGGCACCGGGGAGCTGTTTTTT. The J gene is TRBJ2-2, the V gene TRBV2; no firm D call. With 1 base removed from V and 4 bases from J, the gap between germline ends came to 4 bases. Germline V lookup: CDR1 SNHLY, CDR2 FYNNEI. The CDR3 is 13 amino acids. The whole variable domain, filled in from reference TRBV2 and TRBJ2-2, reads EPEVTQTPSHQVTQMGQEVILRCVPISNHLYFYWYRQILGQKVEFLVSFYNNEISEKSEIFDDQFSVERPDGSNFTLKIRSTKLEDSAMYFCASSEGGTGELFFGEGSRLTVL.

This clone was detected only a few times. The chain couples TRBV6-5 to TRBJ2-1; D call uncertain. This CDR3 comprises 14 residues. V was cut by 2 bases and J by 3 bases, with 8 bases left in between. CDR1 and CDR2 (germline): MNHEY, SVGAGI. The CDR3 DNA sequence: TGTGCCAGCAGTTACGAGCGAGTCTACAATGAGCAGTTCTTC. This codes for CASSYERVYNEQFF.

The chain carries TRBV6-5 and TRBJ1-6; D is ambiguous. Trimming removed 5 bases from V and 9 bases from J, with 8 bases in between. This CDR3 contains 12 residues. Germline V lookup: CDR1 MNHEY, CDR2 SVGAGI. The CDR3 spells CASSQQSSPLHF. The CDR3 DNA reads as TGTGCCAGCAGTCAACAATCTTCACCCCTCCACTTT.

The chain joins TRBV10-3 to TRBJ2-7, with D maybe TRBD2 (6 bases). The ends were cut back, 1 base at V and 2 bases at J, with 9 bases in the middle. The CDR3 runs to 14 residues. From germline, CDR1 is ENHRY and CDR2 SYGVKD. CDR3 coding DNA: TGTGCCATCAGTGAGTACCCGGGAGCCTACGAGCAGTACTTC. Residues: CAISEYPGAYEQYF.

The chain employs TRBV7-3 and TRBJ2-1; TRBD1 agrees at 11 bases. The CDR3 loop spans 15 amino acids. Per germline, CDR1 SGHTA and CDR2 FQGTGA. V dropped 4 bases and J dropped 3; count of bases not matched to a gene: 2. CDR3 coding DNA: TGTGCCAGCAGCTGGACAGGGGGCTACTACAATGAGCAGTTCTTC. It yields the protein CASSWTGGYYNEQFF. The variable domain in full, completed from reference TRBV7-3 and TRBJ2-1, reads GAGVSQTPSNKVTEKGKYVELRCDPISGHTALYWYRQSLGQGPEFLIYFQGTGAADDSGLPNDRFFAVRPEGSVSTLKIQRTERGDSAVYLCASSWTGGYYNEQFFGPGTRLTVL.

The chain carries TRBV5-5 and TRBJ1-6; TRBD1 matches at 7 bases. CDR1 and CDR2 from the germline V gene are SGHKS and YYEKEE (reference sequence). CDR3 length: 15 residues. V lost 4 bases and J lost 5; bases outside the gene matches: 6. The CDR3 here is CASSGSQGNNSPLHF. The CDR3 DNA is TGTGCCAGCAGCGGCTCACAGGGGAATAATTCACCCCTCCACTTT.

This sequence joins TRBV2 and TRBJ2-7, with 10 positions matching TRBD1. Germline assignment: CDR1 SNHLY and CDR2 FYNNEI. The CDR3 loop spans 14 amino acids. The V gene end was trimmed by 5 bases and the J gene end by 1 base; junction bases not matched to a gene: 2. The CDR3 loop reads CASSWTGGSYEQYF. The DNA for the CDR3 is TGTGCCAGCAGTTGGACAGGGGGGTCCTACGAGCAGTACTTC.

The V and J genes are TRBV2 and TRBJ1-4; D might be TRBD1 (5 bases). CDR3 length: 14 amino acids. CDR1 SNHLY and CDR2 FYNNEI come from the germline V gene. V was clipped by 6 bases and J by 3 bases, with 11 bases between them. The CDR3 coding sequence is TGTGCCAGCAGGGCAGGGTCGGCTAATGAAAAACTGTTTTTT. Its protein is CASRAGSANEKLFF.

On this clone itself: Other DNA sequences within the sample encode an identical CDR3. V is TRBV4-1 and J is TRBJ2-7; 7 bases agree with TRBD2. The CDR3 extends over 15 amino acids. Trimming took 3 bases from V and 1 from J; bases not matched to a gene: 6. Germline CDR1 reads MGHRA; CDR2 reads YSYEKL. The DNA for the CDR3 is TGCGCCAGCAGCCAGGGGGGAGGGTTTTCCTACGAGCAGTACTTC. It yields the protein CASSQGGGFSYEQYF.

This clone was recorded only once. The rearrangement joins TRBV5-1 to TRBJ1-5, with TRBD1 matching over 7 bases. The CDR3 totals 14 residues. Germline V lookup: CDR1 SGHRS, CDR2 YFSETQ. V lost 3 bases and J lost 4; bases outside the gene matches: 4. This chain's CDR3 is CASSSGTANQPQHF. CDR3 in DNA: TGCGCCAGCAGCTCTGGGACAGCAAATCAGCCCCAGCATTTT.

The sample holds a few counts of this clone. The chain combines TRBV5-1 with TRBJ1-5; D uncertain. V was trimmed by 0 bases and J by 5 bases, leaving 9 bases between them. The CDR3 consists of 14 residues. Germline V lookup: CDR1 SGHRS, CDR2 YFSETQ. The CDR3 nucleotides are TGCGCCAGCAGCTTGGGTCTGTCGGATCAGCCCCAGCATTTT. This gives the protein CASSLGLSDQPQHF.